Sequencing of this TCR beta chain was carried out in a study of blood T cell repertoires in COVID-19. Study in general: The samples span acute and convalescent COVID-19 from the United States, Italy and Spain.

Original methodology: By means of reference gene primer amplification, nucleated cell counts were estimated. The data were produced by immunoSEQ multiplex PCR, yet TCRdb's version contains in-frame clones alone and is incomplete. V and J calls and clone size are given by that table; D and trimming were obtained from the DNA. The sample has around 130,000 clones, 85% to 90% seen once. The length of the CDR3 is 15 residues. Germline V gives CDR1 SGHDT, CDR2 YYEEEE. The trim removed 3 bases at V and 4 bases at J, leaving 4 bases unmatched. The clonotype was recovered from a woman older than 75 with acute or convalescent COVID-19. Sequencing used peripheral blood. The chain carries TRBV5-6 and TRBJ1-4; TRBD1 aligns across 9 bases. As DNA, the CDR3 is TGTGCCAGCAGCTCCGGGACAGGGAGTAATGAAAAACTGTTTTTT. This encodes CASSSGTGSNEKLFF.